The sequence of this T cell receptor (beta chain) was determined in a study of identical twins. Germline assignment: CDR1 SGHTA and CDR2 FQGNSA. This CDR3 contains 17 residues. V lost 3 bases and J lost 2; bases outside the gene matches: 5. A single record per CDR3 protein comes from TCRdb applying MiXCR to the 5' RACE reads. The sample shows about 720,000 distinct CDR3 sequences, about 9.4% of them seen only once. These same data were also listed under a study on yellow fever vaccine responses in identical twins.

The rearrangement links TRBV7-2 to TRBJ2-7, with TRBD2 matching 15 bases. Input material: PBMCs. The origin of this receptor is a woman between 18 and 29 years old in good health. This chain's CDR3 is CASSLGLAGGRAYEQYF. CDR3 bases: TGTGCCAGCAGCTTGGGACTAGCGGGAGGAAGGGCCTACGAGCAGTACTTC.